This T cell receptor beta chain was found in a study of cytomegalovirus exposure and HLA in healthy donors. The CDR3 extends over 14 amino acids. The V end was cut by 5 bases, the J end by 3 bases, with 10 bases between. Germline assignment: CDR1 SNHLY and CDR2 FYNNEI. In the PCR, 60 Vbeta and 13 Jbeta primers were used. Profiling relied on immunoSEQ multiplex PCR, and the TCRdb table lists in-frame clones only, not all of them. The data contain roughly 250,000 clones, about 66% of them singletons. This chain links TRBV2 with TRBJ2-2; tentative D call: TRBD1 (5 bases). This TCR derives from a female donor in good health and CMV-seronegative. The source material was PBMCs. The CDR3 DNA is TGTGCCAGCAGTCGAGACAGAGACACCGGGGAGCTGTTTTTT. Its protein is CASSRDRDTGELFF.